This note documents a single TCR beta chain sequence. The antigen is unknown. This sample was included in a study of long-term antiretroviral therapy in people with HIV. The wider study: The oldest samples precede the 2015 immediate-ART recommendation by about a decade.

Survey level was the resolution at which the v3.0 immunoSEQ assay ran. TCRdb's copy holds only in-frame clones and misses some; the assay was immunoSEQ multiplex PCR. In the table there are about 35,000 clones, approximately 75% of which are singletons. The V end was cut by 5 bases, the J end by 1 base, with 11 bases between. Germline V CDR1 and CDR2: MNHEY, SVGAGI. The CDR3 contains 14 residues. No donor had fewer than one pre-ART PBMC sample or fewer than two post-ART PBMC samples. Study-level findings and limits: When set beside controls, HIV repertoires had CDR3 length ranges that were narrower.

The sequences come from unsorted PBMCs, collected 3 years after starting antiretroviral therapy. The genes are TRBV6-5 and TRBJ2-5; D call uncertain. The sequence was collected from a man aged 45-60 years with HIV. This CDR3 reads CASSPSVSQETQYF. The CDR3 DNA follows: TGTGCCAGCAGTCCCTCGGTTAGCCAAGAGACCCAGTACTTC.